This T cell receptor (beta chain) was retrieved from a study of early T cells in non-severe SARS-CoV-2 infection. Germline loops: CDR1 GTSNPN, CDR2 SVGIG (reference sequence). Trimming removed 8 bases from V and 2 bases from J, with 18 bases in between. CDR3 length: 14 residues. This clonotype was observed a few times. Attached unique molecular identifiers marked individual cDNA molecules. From the 5' RACE reads, TCRdb called clonotypes with MiXCR, one entry per CDR3 protein. The sample lists about 47,000 distinct CDR3 sequences; around a tenth were seen once. Sequencing was performed on whole blood, taken at baseline. This receptor was taken from an adult who was a healthcare worker with PCR-confirmed SARS-CoV-2 infection or an uninfected control (not recorded which). This rearrangement joins TRBV30 to TRBJ1-1, with D perhaps TRBD1 (5 bases). The CDR3 loop reads CAGTSFQGNTEAFF. In nucleotides, the CDR3 is TGTGCCGGAACGAGTTTTCAGGGAAACACTGAAGCTTTCTTT.